This T cell receptor (beta chain) was identified during a study of T cell changes during pregnancy in multiple sclerosis. The repertoire was sequenced with immunoSEQ multiplex PCR; TCRdb's copy has only in-frame clones and lacks some. The repertoire holds about 21,000 clones, with under 95% as singletons. Per the germline V gene, CDR1 is MNHEY and CDR2 is SMNVEV (reference sequence). The V and J ends lost 6 bases and 6 bases respectively, with 14 bases between them. The CDR3 runs to 13 residues. This clone was seen only once. Sequences were derived from CD4+ T cells from peripheral blood mononuclear cells, sampled in the third trimester of pregnancy. The TCR sequence derives from a female donor with multiple sclerosis, enrolled in a pregnancy study. The rearrangement links TRBV27 to TRBJ1-2; D is undetermined. CDR3 loop: CASRRTSGDGYTF. The CDR3 DNA is TGTGCCAGCAGACGAACCTCCGGGGATGGCTACACCTTC.